This passage covers 12 T cell receptor beta chains from one sample sequenced in a study of monozygotic twins with inflammatory bowel disease (dated by TCRdb to between 2017 and 2020). Library generation was performed with 5' RACE. The run used an Illumina HiSeq 2500. TCRdb reprocessed the reads into one record per CDR3 protein sequence, lacking DNA. This sample's table lists about 160,000 distinct CDR3 sequences. The ten largest account for roughly 2.4% of the sample. The specimen was blood. The source is a human donor with ulcerative colitis or Crohn's disease, or a healthy co-twin of an affected twin (not recorded which).

This chain links TRBV18 with TRBJ1-1; TCRdb reports TRBD1, a call that lacks DNA to check it against. This CDR3 contains 15 residues. CDR1 and CDR2 (germline): KGHSH, LQKENI. The CDR3 loop reads CASSPWAGMNTEAFF.

The V call is TRBV5-1, the J call TRBJ1-4; TCRdb indicates TRBD1, and absent DNA this call remains unverified. Germline loops: CDR1 SGHRS, CDR2 YFSETQ. The CDR3 is 14 amino acids. The CDR3 loop is CASSRGQQNEKLFF. The variable domain in full, with the rest retrieved from reference TRBV5-1 and TRBJ1-4, is KAGVTQTPRYLIKTRGQQVTLSCSPISGHRSVSWYQQTPGQGLQFLFEYFSETQRNKGNFPGRFSGRQFSNSRSEMNVSTLELGDSALYLCASSRGQQNEKLFFGSGTQLSVL.

The rearrangement joins TRBV5-1 to TRBJ2-5; the TCRdb D gene call, TRBD2, has no DNA to confirm it. The CDR3 consists of 15 residues. Per the germline V gene, CDR1 is SGHRS and CDR2 is YFSETQ. This chain's CDR3 is CASTPGSGGEETQYF.

The chain's CDR3 is CASSFVRAIAGELFF. V is TRBV7-9 and J is TRBJ2-2; TCRdb indicates TRBD2, and absent DNA this call remains unverified. The CDR3 is 15 residues long. Germline loops: CDR1 SEHNR, CDR2 FQNEAQ (reference sequence).

The CDR3 protein is CASSGGTGWQYF. This rearrangement joins TRBV25-1 to TRBJ2-7; checking the TCRdb D call of TRBD1 is not possible without DNA. The CDR3 has 12 amino acids. The germline gives CDR1 MGHDK, CDR2 SYGVNS.

This chain uses TRBV7-7 with TRBJ2-1; TCRdb outputs TRBD1, but without DNA this stays unchecked. CDR3 length equals 15 residues. The V gene's germline CDR1 is SSHAT and CDR2 FNYEAQ (reference sequence). The CDR3 spells CASSLERGYHNEQFF.

The rearrangement joins TRBV7-7 to TRBJ2-3; as DNA is missing, the TRBD1 call by TCRdb cannot be tested. The CDR3 runs 15 residues. CDR1 is SSHAT, CDR2 FNYEAQ, per germline (reference sequence). CDR3 sequence: CASSPLGQGTDTQYF. Full variable domain (outside the CDR3, taken from reference TRBV7-7 and TRBJ2-3): GAGVSQSPRYKVTKRGQDVTLRCDPISSHATLYWYQQALGQGPEFLTYFNYEAQPDKSGLPSDRFSAERPEGSISTLTIQRTEQRDSAMYRCASSPLGQGTDTQYFGPGTRLTVL.

J is TRBJ1-2 and V is TRBV4-2. Germline loops: CDR1 LGHNA, CDR2 YNFKEQ. The CDR3 loop spans 15 amino acids. CDR3 sequence reads: CASSLSPRINYGYTF.

The chain joins TRBV29-1 to TRBJ2-5. This CDR3 contains 11 residues. Germline V gene lookup returns CDR1 SQVTM and CDR2 ANQGSEA. Here the CDR3 reads CSVVRAETQYF. Supplemented by reference TRBV29-1 and TRBJ2-5, the full variable domain reads SAVISQKPSRDICQRGTSLTIQCQVDSQVTMMFWYRQQPGQSLTLIATANQGSEATYESGFVIDKFPISRPNLTFSTLTVSNMSPEDSSIYLCSVVRAETQYFGPGTRLLVL.

The J gene is TRBJ1-4, the V gene TRBV2; TCRdb picks TRBD1, but there is no DNA to check that call. Per germline, CDR1 SNHLY and CDR2 FYNNEI. The CDR3 length is 12 residues. Here the CDR3 reads CASGQGAEKLFF.

The chain employs TRBV20-1 and TRBJ2-2; the TCRdb D gene call, TRBD1, has no DNA to confirm it. CDR3 size: 15 residues. Germline V gene data show CDR1 as DFQATT and CDR2 as SNEGSKA (reference sequence). Here the CDR3 reads CSASKGGHDTGELFF.

This rearrangement joins TRBV5-1 to TRBJ2-3; TCRdb outputs TRBD2, but without DNA this stays unchecked. The CDR3 is made up of 15 amino acids. Germline V CDR1 and CDR2: SGHRS, YFSETQ. The chain's CDR3 is CASSLARGTTDTQYF.